This T cell receptor beta chain came from a study of persistence of HIV-infected CD4 T cells. At the level of the study: CD4+ T cells responding to CMV or HIV-1 Gag were isolated.

The V end lost 8 bases, the J end lost 4 bases, and 10 bases lay between the germline ends. The CDR3 runs to 12 residues. Study results and limitations: Proviral oligoclonality tracked with TCR oligoclonality within the same sorted cells.

The stimulus was an HIV-1 Gag 15-mer peptide pool, about 1 ug/peptide/mL. CD40L-negative CD69-negative CD45RO-high memory CD4+ T cells were sorted as populations depleted of antigen-responding cells. Remarks on this clone: Its antigen is not identified.

The immunoSEQ assay was version 4, run in survey mode. Template was genomic DNA at about 9.3 ng/uL, with up to roughly 1 ug used per sample. The method was immunoSEQ multiplex PCR; TCRdb's version includes in-frame clones alone and lacks a portion of them. The sample lists around 35,000 clones, around four fifths seen once, with 0.9% to 1% in the top ten. The sequence came from an adult with HIV. The donor label of this sample is uncertain. The chain recombines TRBV12-3 or TRBV12-4 with TRBJ2-3, with no clear D. The sample was cultured CD4+ T cells from PBMCs, taken from a patient who received antiretroviral therapy. The CDR3 nucleotides are TGTGCCAGCGGTGCAAGGGCAGATACGCAGTATTTT. This translates into CASGARADTQYF.